The 18 T cell receptor beta chains below all came from one sample that was sequenced in a study of blood T cell repertoires in COVID-19. The protocol was immunoSEQ multiplex PCR, while the TCRdb copy is restricted to in-frame clones and leaves out a portion. The table records roughly 250,000 clones, around four fifths of them present only once. Input material: peripheral blood. The receptor source for this set is a woman at least 80 years old with acute or convalescent COVID-19.

The J gene is TRBJ2-3, the V gene TRBV4-3, with 9 bases lining up with TRBD2. The CDR3 is 21 residues long. Germline CDR1 is LGHNA and CDR2 is YSLEER. V shed 0 bases and J 2 bases; nucleotides not matched to a gene: 18. Here the CDR3 reads CASSQDDSVRAGGWATDTQYF. The CDR3 region has the DNA TGCGCCAGCAGCCAAGATGACTCGGTGCGAGCGGGGGGATGGGCCACAGATACGCAGTATTTT.

Written as DNA, the CDR3 is TGCGCCAGCAGCTCAGGACTAGCTTCAGATACGCAGTATTTT. This encodes CASSSGLASDTQYF. V and J are TRBV5-1 and TRBJ2-3; 8 bases agree with TRBD2. V shed 3 bases and J 4 bases; nucleotides not matched to a gene: 4. The CDR3 runs 14 residues. Germline CDR1 and CDR2: SGHRS and YFSETQ.

The chain uses TRBV30 and TRBJ2-3; 16 bases map to TRBD2. CDR1 and CDR2 (germline): GTSNPN, SVGIG (reference sequence). V shed 3 bases and J 5 bases; nucleotides not matched to a gene: 17. CDR3 length: 20 amino acids. CDR3 DNA: TGTGCCTGGAGAACGCCGGGACTAGCGGGAGGGCGGTTCGGGGGAGATACGCAGTATTTT. It yields the protein CAWRTPGLAGGRFGGDTQYF.

The chain employs TRBV11-2 and TRBJ1-2, with TRBD1 matching 7 bases. Germline CDR1 SGHAT, CDR2 FQNNGV. CDR3 length: 15 amino acids. After removal of 0 bases from V and 6 bases from J, the junction contained 7 bases not matched to a gene. Here the CDR3 reads CASSLDGGGYDGYTF. Here the CDR3 DNA reads TGTGCCAGCAGCTTAGATGGAGGGGGCTACGATGGCTACACCTTC.

This rearrangement joins TRBV6-2 or TRBV6-3 to TRBJ1-5; D unclear. Looked up from germline, CDR1 is MNHEY and CDR2 is SVGEGT. This CDR3 has 16 amino acids. The V and J ends lost 3 bases and 0 bases respectively, with 12 bases between them. The DNA of the CDR3 is TGTGCCAGCAGTTATCAGAAGCGATATAGCAATCAGCCCCAGCATTTT. It yields the protein CASSYQKRYSNQPQHF.

This chain links TRBV4-3 with TRBJ2-1; TRBD2 aligns across 7 bases. CDR1 is LGHNA, CDR2 YSLEER, per germline. V dropped 1 base and J dropped 2; count of bases not matched to a gene: 5. CDR3 length: 16 amino acids. CDR3 region: CASSQVGGRAYNEQFF. The CDR3 nucleotides read TGCGCCAGCAGCCAAGTCGGCGGGAGAGCCTACAATGAGCAGTTCTTC.

Turning to this clone: Other DNA sequences in this specimen translate into the identical CDR3. The chain joins TRBV5-6 to TRBJ1-2, with TRBD1 matching over 7 bases. Germline CDR1 is SGHDT and CDR2 is YYEEEE. The ends lost 3 bases at V and 2 bases at J; junction bases unmatched: 1. This CDR3 spans 13 amino acids. The CDR3 DNA follows: TGTGCCAGCAGCTCGGGACAGAACTATGGCTACACCTTC. This sequence encodes CASSSGQNYGYTF. Filled out from reference TRBV5-6 and TRBJ1-2, the complete variable domain reads DAGVTQSPTHLIKTRGQQVTLRCSPKSGHDTVSWYQQALGQGPQFIFQYYEEEERQRGNFPDRFSGHQFPNYSSELNVNALLLGDSALYLCASSSGQNYGYTFGSGTRLTVV.

The V call is TRBV9, the J call TRBJ2-7; 7 nucleotides agree with TRBD2. J lost 4 bases, V lost 4 bases, and 14 bases had no gene match. The CDR3 runs 16 residues. Germline lookup yields CDR1 SGDLS and CDR2 YYNGEE. The CDR3 sequence: CASSSHSSGGGYEQYF. The CDR3 DNA reads TGTGCCAGCAGCTCCCACAGTTCGGGGGGAGGTTACGAGCAGTACTTC.

The chain links TRBV28 to TRBJ2-5, with TRBD2 as a possible D gene (5 bases). The CDR3 sequence is 12 residues long. V was pared by 6 bases and J by 5 bases, with 10 bases between. Germline V gives CDR1 MDHEN, CDR2 SYDVKM. The CDR3 DNA sequence: TGTGCCAGCAGAACTCCGGGGGAGACCCAGTACTTC. As protein: CASRTPGETQYF.

The rearrangement links TRBV4-2 to TRBJ2-2; 14 positions agree with TRBD2. The CDR3 has 18 amino acids. Germline V gene data show CDR1 as LGHNA and CDR2 as YNFKEQ. The V gene end was trimmed by 5 bases and the J gene end by 0 bases; junction bases not matched to a gene: 5. Here the CDR3 DNA reads TGTGCCAGCAGCTTGGGGACTAGCGGGGGCGCGAACACCGGGGAGCTGTTTTTT. Translated, it gives CASSLGTSGGANTGELFF.

The chain joins TRBV6-2 or TRBV6-3 to TRBJ1-5; 7 bases are shared with TRBD1. The CDR3 consists of 16 residues. CDR1 is MNHEY, CDR2 SVGEGT, per germline. Trimming cost V 6 bases and J 1 base; bases outside gene matches: 9. The CDR3 DNA reads TGTGCCAGCAGCCTAGGGACAGTAGTGAGCAATCAGCCCCAGCATTTT. Amino acids: CASSLGTVVSNQPQHF.

The chain carries TRBV5-1 and TRBJ2-3, with 10 nucleotides matching TRBD2. The CDR3 consists of 17 residues. Losses at the gene ends were 0 bases for V and 5 bases for J; bases not matched to a gene: 9. Germline V lookup: CDR1 SGHRS, CDR2 YFSETQ. CDR3 in amino acids: CASSLASVRLAGDTQYF. In DNA form, the CDR3 reads TGCGCCAGCAGCTTGGCCAGTGTTCGACTAGCGGGAGATACGCAGTATTTT.

The chain employs TRBV3-1 (or the pseudogene TRBV3-2) and TRBJ1-2; D is possibly TRBD1 (5 bases). Between the trimmed V and J ends, which lost 3 bases and 6 bases, there was a span of 11 bases. CDR1 and CDR2 (germline): LGHDT, YNNKEL (reference sequence). This CDR3 has 13 amino acids. The CDR3 DNA reads TGTGCCAGCAGCCATGGGACTGAGGATGGCTACACCTTC. This sequence encodes CASSHGTEDGYTF.

This CDR3 reads CASSLDSATWYIQYF. CDR3 sequence (DNA): TGTGCCAGCAGTTTGGACTCGGCGACTTGGTACATTCAGTACTTC. The chain employs TRBV27 and TRBJ2-4, with a tentative D call TRBD2 (5 bases). The V gene lost 3 bases and the J gene lost 8 bases, with 17 bases spanning the gap. This CDR3 spans 15 amino acids. CDR1 is MNHEY and CDR2 is SMNVEV in the germline V gene (reference sequence).

This chain connects TRBV14 to TRBJ1-5, with D tentatively TRBD1 (6 bases). V was pared by 2 bases and J by 1 base, with 15 bases between. CDR3 length: 17 amino acids. Germline CDR1 SGHDN, CDR2 FVKESK. The CDR3 protein is CASSQLTGRESNQPQHF. DNA for the CDR3: TGTGCCAGCAGCCAACTAACAGGGAGGGAGAGCAATCAGCCCCAGCATTTT.

This chain connects TRBV7-6 to TRBJ1-1; D might be TRBD1 (6 bases). Germline V gene sequence: CDR1 SGHVS, CDR2 FNYEAQ. The CDR3 is made up of 13 amino acids. The V and J ends lost 4 bases and 3 bases respectively, with 9 bases between them. CDR3 DNA: TGTGCCAGCAGCTCTTACAGGGACACTGAAGCTTTCTTT. Its protein product is CASSSYRDTEAFF.

V gene TRBV9 combines with J gene TRBJ2-3; TRBD2 agrees at 7 bases. Germline assignment: CDR1 SGDLS and CDR2 YYNGEE. This CDR3 has 16 amino acids. V gave up 0 bases and J gave up 0 bases; unmatched junction bases: 4. CDR3 sequence reads: CASSVEASGSTDTQYF. The DNA for the CDR3 is TGTGCCAGCAGCGTAGAGGCTAGCGGAAGCACAGATACGCAGTATTTT.

The chain is built from TRBV4-2 and TRBJ2-5, with 12 bases identical to TRBD2. Per the germline V gene, CDR1 is LGHNA and CDR2 is YNFKEQ. V shed 0 bases, J shed 2 bases, and the junction held 7 bases outside the gene matches. There are 18 residues in the CDR3. CDR3 in DNA: TGTGCCAGCAGCCAAGATTGGCTGCTAGCGGGAGGGCAAGAGACCCAGTACTTC. Translating it yields CASSQDWLLAGGQETQYF.